These T cell receptor beta chains were read from a single sample in a study of vaccination and CD4 T cells after COVID-19. TCRdb reprocessed the PCR reads with MiXCR, giving one entry per CDR3 protein. The sample carries roughly 4,200 distinct CDR3 sequences, 43% recorded once. These TCRs are of unknown antigen specificity. Specimen: CD4+ T cells from blood, cultured in vitro. The receptors here all came from a human donor who had recovered from COVID-19. Each CDR3 is given without its conserved first and last residue. The order of the fields is D gene, V gene, J gene, CDR3 protein. D genes are given only for firm matches.

>TRBD1|TRBV2|TRBJ2-3
ASSGPGQGTDTQY
>NA|TRBV28|TRBJ1-5
ASIPGAGPQH
>NA|TRBV5-4|TRBJ2-2
ASSYPNTGELF
>NA|TRBV20-1|TRBJ1-1
SASKSLGAF
>NA|TRBV20-1|TRBJ1-5
SARVASNQPQH
>NA|TRBV20-1|TRBJ2-2
SAREGMTGGYTGELF
>TRBD1|TRBV24-1|TRBJ1-2
ATSDPDRGRNGYT
>NA|TRBV7-2|TRBJ1-2
ASSQARHYGYT
>TRBD2|TRBV7-2|TRBJ2-3
ASSPGVAGGTDTQY
>TRBD2|TRBV20-1|TRBJ2-1
SATRGGISYNEQF
>NA|TRBV7-9|TRBJ2-3
ASSSGTSADTQY
>NA|TRBV7-4|TRBJ1-4
ASILRLIPNEKLF
>NA|TRBV24-1|TRBJ2-5
ATSDNQEETQY
>TRBD1|TRBV5-4|TRBJ1-3
ASSPISGTEKSGNTIY
>NA|TRBV6-2/TRBV6-3|TRBJ2-3
ASSYSGVGATDTQY
>TRBD1|TRBV7-9|TRBJ2-3
ASANTPGTGYTDTQY
>NA|TRBV6-2/TRBV6-3|TRBJ1-2
ASSYRSLYGYT
>TRBD2|TRBV10-3|TRBJ2-3
AISESTSGGDTQY
>NA|TRBV7-2|TRBJ1-6
ASSSQGRFHSYNSPLH
>NA|TRBV20-1|TRBJ1-2
SARDGFLGSLYGYT
>NA|TRBV24-1|TRBJ2-1
ATSDSTAAF
>NA|TRBV20-1|TRBJ2-7
SARDLGRSSYEQY
>NA|TRBV30|TRBJ2-7
AWSVMDHEQY
>NA|TRBV12-3/TRBV12-4|TRBJ2-6
ASSLAGANVLT
>NA|TRBV7-6|TRBJ2-5
ASSLDGGKETQY
>NA|TRBV15|TRBJ1-6
ATQGARNSPLH
>NA|TRBV6-1|TRBJ2-2
ATRGTVTGELF
>TRBD2|TRBV20-1|TRBJ2-2
SALAGGPAGELF
>TRBD1|TRBV2|TRBJ1-2
APDRDGETANYGYT
>NA|TRBV6-1|TRBJ1-6
ASTNGGYYSPLH
>NA|TRBV7-8|TRBJ2-7
ASSLVATSRGEQY
>TRBD1|TRBV20-1|TRBJ2-7
SAPGTAYEQY
>NA|TRBV20-1|TRBJ1-4
SASYQGFDEKLF
>TRBD1|TRBV11-2|TRBJ1-1
ASSSTGYTEAF
>NA|TRBV7-8|TRBJ2-2
ASSRTVRGGELF
>NA|TRBV5-4|TRBJ2-7
ASSLETGRSYEQY
>TRBD2|TRBV2|TRBJ2-5
ASTAGGPAEY
>TRBD2|TRBV7-6|TRBJ2-7
ASSLAGGSPYEQY
>NA|TRBV9|NA
ASSVDGGGEQY
>NA|TRBV10-3|TRBJ2-6
AISGTVSGANVLT
>TRBD2|TRBV12-3/TRBV12-4|TRBJ2-5
ASSRTSGGAGETQY
>TRBD1|TRBV6-1|TRBJ1-5
ASSIDRDRQPQH
>NA|TRBV7-2|TRBJ1-2
ASSLDAGSAGYT
>NA|TRBV18|TRBJ1-1
ASSPTQVSTEAF
>TRBD2|TRBV7-9|TRBJ2-3
ASSPGLPVDTQY
>NA|TRBV4-2|TRBJ2-3
ASSPLLVDTQY
>NA|TRBV15|TRBJ1-2
ATSREVENYGYT
>NA|TRBV11-3|TRBJ1-2
ASSLESYGYT
>TRBD1|TRBV6-2/TRBV6-3|TRBJ1-5
ASRLGQGVQPQH
>NA|TRBV20-1|TRBJ1-2
SATLHANPYGYT
>NA|TRBV4-1|TRBJ2-1
ASSQDQGRDEQF
>NA|TRBV7-2|TRBJ1-1
ASSLYLSVEAF
>TRBD2|TRBV4-1|TRBJ2-5
ASRKGLAGEETQY
>NA|TRBV21-1|TRBJ1-5
ASANTQGGCNQPQH
>NA|TRBV4-3|TRBJ2-7
ASSQDPGGTEGSYEQY
>NA|TRBV12-3/TRBV12-4|TRBJ1-2
ASSPAPRGYT
>NA|TRBV20-1|TRBJ1-1
SASNGPVEAF
>NA|TRBV7-8|TRBJ2-4
ASSLFLGSPGTPKNIQY
>NA|TRBV19|TRBJ1-5
ASSREGEAGQPQH
>NA|TRBV5-1|TRBJ1-1
ASSLEPQGSTEAF